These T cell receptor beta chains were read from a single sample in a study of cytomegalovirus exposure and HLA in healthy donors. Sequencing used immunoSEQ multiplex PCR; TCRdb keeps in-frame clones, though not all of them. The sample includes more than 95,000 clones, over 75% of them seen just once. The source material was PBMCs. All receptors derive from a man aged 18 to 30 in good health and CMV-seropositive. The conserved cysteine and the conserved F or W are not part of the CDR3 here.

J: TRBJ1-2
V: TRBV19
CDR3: ASSPQTGWNGYT

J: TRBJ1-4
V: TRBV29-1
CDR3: SVESRERGEKLF

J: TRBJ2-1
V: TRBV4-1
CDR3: ASSPRSLAGGQRGEF

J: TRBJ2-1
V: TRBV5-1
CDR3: ASSLTASGQTYNEQF

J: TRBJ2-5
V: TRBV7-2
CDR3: ASSLQGQETQY

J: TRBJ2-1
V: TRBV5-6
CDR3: ASSLVGADEQF

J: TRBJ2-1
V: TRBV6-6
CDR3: ASSYWTGGNGEQF

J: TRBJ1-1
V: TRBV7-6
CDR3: ASSLDMNTEAF

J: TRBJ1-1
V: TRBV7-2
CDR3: ASSLGRANTEAF

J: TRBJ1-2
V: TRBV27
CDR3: ASRGQGAYGYT

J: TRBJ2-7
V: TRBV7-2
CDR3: ASSLGLPVAYEQY

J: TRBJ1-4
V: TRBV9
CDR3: ASSSRGGAAGYEKLF

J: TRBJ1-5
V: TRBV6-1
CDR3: ASSDSSNQPQH

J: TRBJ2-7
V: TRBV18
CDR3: ASRPTSSGTGGHEQY

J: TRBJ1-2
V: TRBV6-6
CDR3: ASTKATGDYGYT

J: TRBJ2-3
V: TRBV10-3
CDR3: AISESSAGGHLDQSTQY

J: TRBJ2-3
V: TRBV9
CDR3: ASSVGWGGADTQY

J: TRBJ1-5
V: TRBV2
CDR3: ASKENINQPQH

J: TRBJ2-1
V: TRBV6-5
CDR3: ASSYRGFGDEQF

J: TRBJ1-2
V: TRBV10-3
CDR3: AINTDRGIYGYT

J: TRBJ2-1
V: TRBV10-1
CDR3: ASSESLAGVPYNEQF

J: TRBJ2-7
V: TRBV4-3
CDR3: ASSPGAAGSYEQY

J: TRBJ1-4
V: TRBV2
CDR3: ASSNRIQALF

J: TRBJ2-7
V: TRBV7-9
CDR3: ASRGNLRDEQY

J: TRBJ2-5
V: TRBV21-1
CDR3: ASSKHCTPVETQY

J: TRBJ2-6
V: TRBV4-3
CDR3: ASSQESSGANVLT

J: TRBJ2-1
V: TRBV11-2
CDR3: ASSVRTGLGYNEQF

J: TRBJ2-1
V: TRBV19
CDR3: ASSIVRGTPL

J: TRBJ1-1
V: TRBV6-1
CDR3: ASRGTGNTEAF

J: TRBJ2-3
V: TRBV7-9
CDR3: ASSLARASAGTQY

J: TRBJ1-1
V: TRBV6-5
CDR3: ASSTGGAMAF

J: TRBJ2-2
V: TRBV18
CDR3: ASSPPGGQSNTGELF

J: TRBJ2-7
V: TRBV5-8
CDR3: ASSLETGGPSYEQY

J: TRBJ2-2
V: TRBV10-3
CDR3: AISERGNTGELF

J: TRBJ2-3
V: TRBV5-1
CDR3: ASSLDSSTDTQY

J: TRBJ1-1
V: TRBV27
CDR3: ASSFQTGAVTEAF

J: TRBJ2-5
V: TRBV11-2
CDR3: ASTRQGKETQY

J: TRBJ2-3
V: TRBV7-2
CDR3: ASSLGQNTDTQY

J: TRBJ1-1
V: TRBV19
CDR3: ASSIDVFSNTEAF

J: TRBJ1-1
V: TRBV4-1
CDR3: ASSQVLREDTEAF

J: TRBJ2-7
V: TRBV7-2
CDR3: ASSLGTGTTYEQY

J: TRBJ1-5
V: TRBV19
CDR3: ASSIRDRGNQPQH

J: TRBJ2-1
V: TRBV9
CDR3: ASSAASGGQF

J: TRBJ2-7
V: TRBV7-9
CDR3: SSSLARLAESYEQY

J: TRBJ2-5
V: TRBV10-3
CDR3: AISESQETQY

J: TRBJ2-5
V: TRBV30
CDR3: AWSAGHQETQY

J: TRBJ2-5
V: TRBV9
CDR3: ASSVDGLEGAQY

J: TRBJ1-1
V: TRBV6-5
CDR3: ASSPYSANTEAF

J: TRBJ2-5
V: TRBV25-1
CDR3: ASSDPAGASETQY

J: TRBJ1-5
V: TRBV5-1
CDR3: ASSLTGALGQPQH

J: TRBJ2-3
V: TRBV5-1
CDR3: ASSPGPSGGANTQY

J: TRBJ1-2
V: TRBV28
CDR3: ASANPRGRLYGYT

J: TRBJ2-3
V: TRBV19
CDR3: ASAQGELGTDTQY

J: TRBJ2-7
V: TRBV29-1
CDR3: SVFASGRPYEQY

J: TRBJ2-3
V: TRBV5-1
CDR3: TSSSREGRTGTQY

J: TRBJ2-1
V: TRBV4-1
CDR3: ASSVPGTPLVGQF

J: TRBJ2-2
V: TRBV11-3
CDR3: ASSPSTLAGNTGELF

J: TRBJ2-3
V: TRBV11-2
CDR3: ASSSESSGASTDTQY

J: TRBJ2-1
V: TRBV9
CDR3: ASSVAPLAGIYNEQF

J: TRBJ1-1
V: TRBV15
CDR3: ATSNIQRGEAF